These 23 T cell receptor beta chains were sequenced from one sample in a study of cytomegalovirus exposure and HLA in healthy donors. This PCR relied on a set of 60 Vbeta primers and 13 Jbeta primers. Sequenced by immunoSEQ multiplex PCR; TCRdb stores in-frame clones only, minus some. In total, the table holds 60,000 to 75,000 clones. The sequencing sample was made of PBMCs. Receptor source: a female donor in good health and CMV-seropositive.

J is TRBJ2-3 and V is TRBV29-1, with 8 bases fitting TRBD1. The CDR3 extends over 14 amino acids. Germline CDR1 is SQVTM and CDR2 is ANQGSEA. Losses at the gene ends were 3 bases for V and 0 bases for J; bases not matched to a gene: 2. Here the CDR3 DNA reads TGCAGCGTTGACCGGACAGGGAGCACAGATACGCAGTATTTT. Residues: CSVDRTGSTDTQYF.

The chain is built from TRBV29-1 and TRBJ1-2; 10 nucleotides align to TRBD1. The germline CDR1 and CDR2 sequences are SQVTM and ANQGSEA. After removal of 0 bases from V and 5 bases from J, the junction contained 6 bases not matched to a gene. The length of the CDR3 is 15 residues. This CDR3 is CSVEDAGTGAYGYTF. The CDR3 DNA is TGCAGCGTTGAAGATGCCGGGACAGGGGCGTATGGCTACACCTTC.

The chain combines TRBV19 with TRBJ2-5, with D possibly TRBD2 on 5 matching bases. Between the trimmed V and J ends, which lost 3 bases and 4 bases, there was a span of 15 bases. Germline V gene sequence: CDR1 LNHDA, CDR2 SQIVND (reference sequence). There are 15 residues in the CDR3. The CDR3 DNA sequence: TGTGCCAGTAGTATGGGAGCTCTCCAGGTAGAGACCCAGTACTTC. Translated, it gives CASSMGALQVETQYF.

The V call is TRBV9, the J call TRBJ1-3, with D perhaps matching TRBD1 (5 bases). This CDR3 region has 14 residues. Per the germline V gene, CDR1 is SGDLS and CDR2 is YYNGEE. The germline V and J ends were trimmed by 6 bases and 0 bases, with 10 bases remaining between them. The chain's CDR3 is CASTPGGSGNTIYF. The DNA of the CDR3 is TGTGCCAGCACTCCGGGGGGCTCTGGAAACACCATATATTTT.

The gene calls are TRBV25-1 and TRBJ2-5, with D perhaps matching TRBD1 (5 bases). The CDR3 covers 14 residues. The V gene's germline CDR1 is MGHDK and CDR2 SYGVNS. The V end was cut by 2 bases, the J end by 5 bases, with 12 bases between. Here the CDR3 DNA reads TGTGCCAGCAGTGAAATAGGGGAAGCGGAGACCCAGTACTTC. Its protein is CASSEIGEAETQYF.

The rearrangement uses TRBV5-1 and TRBJ1-6; tentative D call: TRBD1 (6 bases). The germline V and J ends were trimmed by 1 base and 9 bases, with 26 bases remaining between them. CDR3 length: 19 residues. The V gene's germline CDR1 is SGHRS and CDR2 YFSETQ. The CDR3 here is CASSLRWSAPGEGGSPLHF. In DNA form, the CDR3 reads TGCGCCAGCAGCTTGAGGTGGTCAGCCCCCGGGGAGGGGGGTTCACCCCTCCACTTT.

The chain combines TRBV7-2 with TRBJ2-1; D is unresolved. The CDR3 length is 15 residues. Trimming took 0 bases from V and 5 from J, leaving 11 bases between them. From germline, CDR1 is SGHTA and CDR2 FQGNSA. The CDR3 here is CASSLAPQYDNEQFF. The CDR3 nucleotides are TGTGCCAGCAGCTTAGCGCCTCAGTACGACAATGAGCAGTTCTTC.

The gene calls are TRBV28 and TRBJ2-7, with D tentatively TRBD2 (5 bases). Between the trimmed V and J ends, which lost 1 base and 5 bases, there was a span of 15 bases. Germline V gives CDR1 MDHEN, CDR2 SYDVKM. The CDR3 contains 15 residues. This CDR3 is CASSLSPLEGNEQYF. Here the CDR3 DNA reads TGTGCCAGCAGTTTATCACCACTAGAAGGGAACGAGCAGTACTTC.

The chain combines TRBV27 with TRBJ2-1, with 7 bases that match TRBD2. Germline loops: CDR1 MNHEY, CDR2 SMNVEV (reference sequence). The J segment lost 4 bases and the V segment lost 3 bases, leaving 3 bases of the junction unmatched. The CDR3 loop spans 14 amino acids. This CDR3 reads CASSLGGGYNEQFF. The CDR3 DNA follows: TGTGCCAGCAGTTTGGGGGGAGGGTACAATGAGCAGTTCTTC.

The CDR3 DNA is TGTGCCAGCAGTTACAAAGCGGGGGTATACAATGAGCAGTTCTTC. Residues: CASSYKAGVYNEQFF. The chain employs TRBV6-6 and TRBJ2-1, with TRBD2 matching 8 bases. Per germline, CDR1 MNHNY and CDR2 SVGAGI (reference sequence). Trimming took 2 bases from V and 4 from J; bases not matched to a gene: 4. This CDR3 has 15 residues.

For the CDR3, the DNA is TGCGCCAGCAGCCATTATGGGACTAGCGGCCACAATGAGCAGTTCTTC. Residues: CASSHYGTSGHNEQFF. The V gene is TRBV4-3, the J gene TRBJ2-1; 11 positions agree with TRBD2. V gave up 3 bases and J gave up 5 bases; unmatched junction bases: 6. This CDR3 contains 16 residues. CDR1 is LGHNA, CDR2 YSLEER, per germline.

The chain uses TRBV6-5 and TRBJ2-1; 10 bases match TRBD1. V shed 1 base, J shed 3 bases, and the junction held 3 bases outside the gene matches. Looked up from germline, CDR1 is MNHEY and CDR2 is SVGAGI. The CDR3 extends over 16 amino acids. The CDR3 spells CASSYFRDRGYNEQFF. The CDR3 region has the DNA TGTGCCAGCAGTTACTTCCGGGACAGGGGCTACAATGAGCAGTTCTTC.

The rearrangement uses TRBV7-9 and TRBJ1-1, with 10 nucleotides matching TRBD1. The V gene's germline CDR1 is SEHNR and CDR2 FQNEAQ (reference sequence). The CDR3 contains 15 residues. V gave up 2 bases and J gave up 5 bases; unmatched junction bases: 5. CDR3 protein: CASSLRQGANTEAFF. CDR3 nucleotides: TGTGCCAGCAGCTTAAGACAGGGGGCGAATACTGAAGCTTTCTTT.

CDR3 nucleotides: TGTGCCAGCAGCCTGACTCTCCAAGAGACCCAGTACTTC. Residues: CASSLTLQETQYF. The J gene is TRBJ2-5, the V gene TRBV14; D is unclear. This CDR3 region has 13 residues. The V end was cut by 4 bases, the J end by 1 base, with 7 bases between. Per the germline V gene, CDR1 is SGHDN and CDR2 is FVKESK.

This sequence joins TRBV7-9 and TRBJ2-5; TRBD2 agrees at 8 bases. This CDR3 spans 14 amino acids. Germline loops: CDR1 SEHNR, CDR2 FQNEAQ (reference sequence). Trimming cost V 5 bases and J 7 bases; bases outside gene matches: 9. CDR3 coding DNA: TGTGCCAGCAGCCCTACAGCGGGAGCCGGGACCCAGTACTTC. Translating gives CASSPTAGAGTQYF.

The genes are TRBV7-2 and TRBJ2-7, with TRBD1 matching over 8 bases. After removal of 4 bases from V and 2 bases from J, the junction contained 1 base not matched to a gene. This CDR3 contains 13 residues. The germline CDR1 and CDR2 sequences are SGHTA and FQGNSA. CDR3 DNA: TGTGCCAGCAGCTCACAGGGGGCCTACGAGCAGTACTTC. Its protein is CASSSQGAYEQYF.

The J gene is TRBJ1-4, the V gene TRBV5-4; a weak D match, TRBD1 (6 bases). V lost 2 bases and J 6 bases, leaving 8 bases between the germline ends. In germline, CDR1 is SGHNT, CDR2 YYREEE (reference sequence). The CDR3 loop spans 13 amino acids. The CDR3 DNA sequence: TGTGCCAGCAGCTTAGGGGGAGATGAAAAACTGTTTTTT. This translates into CASSLGGDEKLFF.

The chain employs TRBV5-3 and TRBJ2-7; 8 bases are a match to TRBD2. TRBV5-3 is noted as an ORF with a role that remains uncertain. Germline trimming cut 5 bases from V and 7 bases from J; bases unmatched to any gene: 14. CDR3 length equals 15 residues. CDR3 DNA: TGTGCCAGAAGAATTATAACAGCGGGGGCTCGGGAGCAGTACTTC. Translated: CARRIITAGAREQYF.

The chain couples TRBV6-5 to TRBJ2-7; 8 nucleotides agree with TRBD2. Per germline, CDR1 MNHEY and CDR2 SVGAGI. J gave up 6 bases and V 4 bases, and 11 bases lay outside the gene matches. CDR3 length equals 15 residues. CDR3 in DNA: TGTGCCAGCAGTTGGGCTAGCGGGTCCCCGGGCGAGCAGTACTTC. This gives the protein CASSWASGSPGEQYF.

The chain uses TRBV18 and TRBJ2-3; 11 nucleotides agree with TRBD2. The V gene's germline CDR1 is KGHSH and CDR2 LQKENI. After removal of 6 bases from V and 5 bases from J, the junction contained 4 bases not matched to a gene. The CDR3 is 14 amino acids. CDR3: CASSATSGEDTQYF. The CDR3 DNA sequence: TGTGCCAGCTCCGCGACTAGCGGGGAAGATACGCAGTATTTT. The full variable domain, with the rest looked up from reference TRBV18 and TRBJ2-3, is NAGVMQNPRHLVRRRGQEARLRCSPMKGHSHVYWYRQLPEEGLKFMVYLQKENIIDESGMPKERFSAEFPKEGPSILRIQQVVRGDSAAYFCASSATSGEDTQYFGPGTRLTVL.

The rearrangement joins TRBV19 to TRBJ2-5; 7 nucleotides align to TRBD1. Trimming removed 7 bases from V and 1 base from J; junction bases left unmatched: 3. CDR3 length: 13 residues. Germline V gene sequence: CDR1 LNHDA, CDR2 SQIVND (reference sequence). The CDR3 DNA reads as TGTGCCAGTACAGACAGGGCCCAAGAGACCCAGTACTTC. As protein: CASTDRAQETQYF.

This sequence joins TRBV18 and TRBJ2-1, with 10 bases matching TRBD2. The trim removed 2 bases at V and 4 bases at J, leaving 5 bases unmatched. CDR1 is KGHSH and CDR2 is LQKENI in the germline V gene. This CDR3 has 16 residues. CDR3 loop: CASSPGGLAIYNEQFF. The CDR3 DNA is TGTGCCAGCTCACCAGGGGGACTAGCGATTTACAATGAGCAGTTCTTC.

Judged by frequency, this clone is medium-sized (0.01 to 0.1%). The chain uses TRBV5-4 and TRBJ2-7; 9 bases are shared with TRBD2. Trimming at V came to 4 bases and at J to 3 bases, leaving 8 bases not matched to a gene. Per germline, CDR1 SGHNT and CDR2 YYREEE (reference sequence). The CDR3 is made up of 15 amino acids. CDR3 bases: TGTGCCAGCAGCCCTAGGCTAGCGGGGAACTACGAGCAGTACTTC. Translation gives CASSPRLAGNYEQYF.